This T cell receptor beta chain was recorded in a study of T-cell reconstitution after alpha-beta-depleted transplantation in children. It was with unique molecular identifiers that the TCRbeta library was prepared. TCRdb re-derived calls from the PCR reads in MiXCR, one entry per CDR3 protein. The sample comprises about 91,000 distinct CDR3 sequences, 7% to 9% of which are singletons, and just under 7% rests with the top ten. This clonotype was detected only a few times. CDR3 length equals 15 residues. V shed 4 bases and J 1 base; nucleotides not matched to a gene: 5. Germline V gene sequence: CDR1 SGHRS, CDR2 YFSETQ.

Sample: PBMCs from the stem cell graft donor, taken from the stem cell graft. This receptor was obtained from a human donor who donated a stem cell graft to a child with congenital amegakaryocytic thrombocytopenia. J is TRBJ1-1 and V is TRBV5-1; TRBD1 matches 9 bases. Written as DNA, the CDR3 is TGCGCCAGCAGCCAGGACAGGGGAGGGAACACTGAAGCTTTCTTT. It encodes CASSQDRGGNTEAFF.